The sequence of this TCR beta chain was determined in a study of cytomegalovirus exposure and HLA in healthy donors. Broader study findings: Across all donors, roughly uniform sequencing depth was an assumption of the presence/absence analyses. A previous analysis found most TCR beta V segments productive roughly 87% or roughly 30% of the time. Because they were indistinguishable, some V segments, including TRBV6-2 and TRBV6-3, were excluded. What TCR beta sequences reportedly achieved was accurate prediction of HLA-A and HLA-B alleles in most subjects.

Worth noting for this clone: No antigen is known for it.

CDR1 is SNHLY, CDR2 FYNNEI, per germline. CDR3 length: 15 amino acids. Trimming at V came to 2 bases and at J to 5 bases, leaving 7 bases not matched to a gene. Use of 60 Vbeta and 13 Jbeta primers characterized the PCR. Profiled with immunoSEQ multiplex PCR; TCRdb holds only in-frame clones, not every one. The sample shows some 90,000 clones, roughly 70% of them seen only once. The clonotype was recovered from a man in his forties in good health and CMV-seronegative. Source material: PBMCs. The chain uses TRBV2 and TRBJ2-7; TRBD1 matches 9 bases. This CDR3 reads CASSELGTGLDEQYF. In DNA form, the CDR3 reads TGTGCCAGCAGTGAATTAGGGACAGGGTTGGACGAGCAGTACTTC.